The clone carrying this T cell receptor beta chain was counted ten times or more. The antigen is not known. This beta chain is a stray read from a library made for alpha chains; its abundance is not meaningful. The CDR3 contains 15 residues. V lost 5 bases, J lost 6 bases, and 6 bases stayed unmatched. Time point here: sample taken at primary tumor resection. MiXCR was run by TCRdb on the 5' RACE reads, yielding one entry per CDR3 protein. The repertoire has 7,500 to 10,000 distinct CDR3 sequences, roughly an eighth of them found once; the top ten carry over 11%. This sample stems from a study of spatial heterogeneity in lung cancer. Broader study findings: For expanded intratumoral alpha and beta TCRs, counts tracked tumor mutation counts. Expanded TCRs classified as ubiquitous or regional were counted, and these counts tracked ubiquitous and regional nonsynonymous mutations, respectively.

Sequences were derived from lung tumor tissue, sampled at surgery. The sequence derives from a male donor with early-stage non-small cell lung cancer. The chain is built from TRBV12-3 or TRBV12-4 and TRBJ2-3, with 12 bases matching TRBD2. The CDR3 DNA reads TGTGCCAGCAGTCTTACTAGCGGGAGGTTGGATACGCAGTATTTT. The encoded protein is CASSLTSGRLDTQYF.